Listed here are 32 T cell receptor beta chains from one sample, sequenced in a study of response to subunit inactivated influenza vaccine. In TCRdb, the RT-PCR reads were re-called with MiXCR into one record per CDR3 protein. The table lists hundreds of thousands of distinct CDR3 sequences, approximately 10% of them singletons. Here the sequenced sample was PBMCs from blood, taken on the day of vaccination. Source of these receptors: a man in his forties or fifties who received an inactivated influenza vaccine.

There are a few counts of this clonotype. The V and J genes are TRBV2 and TRBJ2-1; perhaps TRBD2 as D (6 bases). In germline, CDR1 is SNHLY, CDR2 FYNNEI. This CDR3 has 15 residues. The ends were cut back, 5 bases at V and 2 bases at J, with 13 bases in the middle. As DNA, the CDR3 is TGTGCCAGCAGTTACACGGGACTTACCTACAATGAGCAGTTCTTC. Translation gives CASSYTGLTYNEQFF.

This clonotype was counted a few times. The chain couples TRBV12-3 or TRBV12-4 to TRBJ2-7; TRBD1 might be the D (5 bases). The V end lost 2 bases, the J end lost 7 bases, and 6 bases lay between the germline ends. The CDR3 loop spans 11 amino acids. CDR3 nucleotide sequence: TGTGCCAGCAGTTTACGACAGGAGCAGTACTTC. This sequence encodes CASSLRQEQYF.

This clonotype has a count of ten or more. This sequence joins TRBV4-3 and TRBJ2-1, with D maybe TRBD2 (6 bases). Germline-derived CDR1 and CDR2 are LGHNA and YSLEER. Trimming took off 2 bases at V and 8 bases at J, with 16 bases between the two ends. This CDR3 region has 15 residues. The chain's CDR3 is CASSQHILSGDEQFF. The CDR3 DNA follows: TGCGCCAGCAGCCAACACATCCTTAGCGGAGATGAGCAGTTCTTC.

As to this clonotype: A read error is possible here, since a much larger clone lies one base away. The chain uses TRBV9 and TRBJ2-1, with D tentatively TRBD1 (6 bases). The CDR3 loop spans 13 amino acids. Trimming shortened V by 0 bases and J by 9 bases, and 10 bases separated the two germline ends. Germline CDR1 is SGDLS and CDR2 is YYNGEE. This chain's CDR3 is CASSVDQGSEQFF. As DNA, the CDR3 is TGTGCCAGCAGCGTAGATCAGGGGTCTGAGCAGTTCTTC.

This clonotype was seen many times. The chain couples TRBV29-1 to TRBJ2-1; no clear D gene. The CDR3 is made up of 17 amino acids. Germline V gene lookup returns CDR1 SQVTM and CDR2 ANQGSEA. V was trimmed by 3 bases and J by 0 bases, leaving 18 bases between them. The CDR3 here is CSVDGPIARSSYNEQFF. In DNA form, the CDR3 reads TGCAGCGTTGACGGGCCCATTGCCCGGAGCTCCTACAATGAGCAGTTCTTC.

This clonotype was observed at least ten times. V is TRBV10-3 and J is TRBJ2-2, with 7 positions matching TRBD1. The CDR3 has 14 residues. J gave up 3 bases and V 10 bases, and 8 bases lay outside the gene matches. The germline CDR1 and CDR2 sequences are ENHRY and SYGVKD. CDR3 coding DNA: TGTGCCACCGGAGAACAGGGGTACACCGGGGAGCTGTTTTTT. Translated: CATGEQGYTGELFF.

This clonotype was seen more than once but under ten times. The chain uses TRBV4-1 and TRBJ2-7; no clear D. The CDR3 has 14 residues. Trimming took off 0 bases at V and 6 bases at J, with 12 bases between the two ends. Germline V CDR1 and CDR2: MGHRA, YSYEKL. The CDR3 nucleotides are TGCGCCAGCAGCCAAGACGTAACCTTTGGCGAGCAGTACTTC. Translation gives CASSQDVTFGEQYF.

This clonotype was counted between two and nine times. This chain joins TRBV20-1 and TRBJ2-1; 8 positions agree with TRBD2. This CDR3 region has 13 residues. The germline V gene has CDR1 DFQATT and CDR2 SNEGSKA (reference sequence). Trimming removed 8 bases from V and 4 bases from J; junction bases left unmatched: 7. DNA of the CDR3: TGCAGTTACGGACTAGCTGAATACAATGAGCAGTTCTTC. Its protein is CSYGLAEYNEQFF.

This clonotype was observed a few times. The V gene is TRBV5-1, the J gene TRBJ2-3, with D possibly matching TRBD1 (6 bases). This CDR3 has 15 amino acids. Germline CDR1 is SGHRS and CDR2 is YFSETQ. Trimming took 2 bases from V and 2 from J, leaving 12 bases between them. The CDR3 loop is CASSFRGQLTDTQYF. The CDR3 bases are TGCGCCAGCAGCTTCCGGGGACAACTCACAGATACGCAGTATTTT.

The chain couples TRBV15 to TRBJ2-7, with 8 bases lining up with TRBD1. J gave up 0 bases and V 0 bases, and 7 bases lay outside the gene matches. This CDR3 region has 17 residues. Germline lookup yields CDR1 LNHNV and CDR2 YYDKDF (reference sequence). In DNA form, the CDR3 reads TGTGCCACCAGCAGAGATCGAGGGACAGGACGCTCCTACGAGCAGTACTTC. The encoded protein is CATSRDRGTGRSYEQYF.

This clonotype has just a few counts. V is TRBV20-1 and J is TRBJ2-1; no reliable D call. Between the trimmed V and J ends, which lost 6 bases and 7 bases, there was a span of 13 bases. Germline V gene lookup returns CDR1 DFQATT and CDR2 SNEGSKA (reference sequence). This CDR3 contains 12 residues. Written as DNA, the CDR3 is TGCAGTGCCGACATGCTTAGTAATGAGCAGTTCTTC. This gives the protein CSADMLSNEQFF.

The chain is built from TRBV12-3 or TRBV12-4 and TRBJ2-2, with 7 bases matching TRBD1. Germline trimming cut 5 bases from V and 2 bases from J; bases unmatched to any gene: 8. This CDR3 comprises 16 residues. This CDR3 reads CASSKRTGVNTGELFF. In DNA, the CDR3 is TGTGCCAGCAGTAAAAGGACAGGCGTAAACACCGGGGAGCTGTTTTTT.

CDR3 sequence: CASSGGGENIQYF. DNA for the CDR3: TGTGCCAGCTCCGGGGGGGGCGAAAACATTCAGTACTTC. The gene calls are TRBV18 and TRBJ2-4; 8 bases are shared with TRBD2. V was clipped by 6 bases and J by 5 bases; unmatched bases: 3. This CDR3 region has 13 residues. The germline V gene encodes CDR1 KGHSH and CDR2 LQKENI. Supplemented by reference TRBV18 and TRBJ2-4, the full variable domain reads NAGVMQNPRHLVRRRGQEARLRCSPMKGHSHVYWYRQLPEEGLKFMVYLQKENIIDESGMPKERFSAEFPKEGPSILRIQQVVRGDSAAYFCASSGGGENIQYFGAGTRLSVL.

The chain has TRBV15 and TRBJ2-4; D ambiguous. The CDR3 runs to 14 residues. The germline V gene encodes CDR1 LNHNV and CDR2 YYDKDF (reference sequence). Trimming removed 6 bases from V and 7 bases from J, with 16 bases in between. The CDR3 region is CATRPALTPNIQYF. For the CDR3, the DNA is TGTGCCACCAGGCCGGCATTAACCCCCAACATTCAGTACTTC.

The chain uses TRBV29-1 and TRBJ1-2, with a possible D match to TRBD1 (6 bases). The CDR3 runs 11 residues. CDR1 and CDR2 from the germline V gene are SQVTM and ANQGSEA. V was pared by 3 bases and J by 8 bases, with 10 bases between. In DNA form, the CDR3 reads TGCAGCGTTGACAGGGGATCAGGCTACACCTTC. Protein product: CSVDRGSGYTF.

This clonotype was seen a handful of times. The chain couples TRBV29-1 to TRBJ1-2, with TRBD1 as a possible D gene (6 bases). The CDR3 has 11 amino acids. V dropped 4 bases and J dropped 7 bases, with 10 bases sitting between them. The V gene's germline CDR1 is SQVTM and CDR2 ANQGSEA. The CDR3 nucleotides are TGCAGCGTTGGGAGGGGGGCTGGCTACACCTTC. This gives the protein CSVGRGAGYTF.

The CDR3 sequence: CASSLQPSSYEQYF. CDR3 sequence (DNA): TGTGCCAGCAGCTTACAACCGAGCTCCTACGAGCAGTACTTC. The chain links TRBV7-2 to TRBJ2-7; D uncertain. The CDR3 has 14 amino acids. V was clipped by 2 bases and J by 0 bases, with 8 bases between them. In germline, CDR1 is SGHTA, CDR2 FQGNSA.

This clonotype turned up a few times. This sequence joins TRBV12-3 or TRBV12-4 and TRBJ2-7; 9 bases are shared with TRBD2. The CDR3 extends over 15 amino acids. After removal of 3 bases from V and 2 bases from J, the junction contained 5 bases not matched to a gene. Written as DNA, the CDR3 is TGTGCCAGCAGTTTCGGCGGGGGGGCGACCTACGAGCAGTACTTC. It is translated as CASSFGGGATYEQYF.

Only a few counts were recorded for this clonotype. This chain links TRBV5-1 with TRBJ2-1; D gene ambiguous. Trimming stripped 0 bases from V and 6 bases from J, with 13 bases between. Germline CDR1 and CDR2: SGHRS and YFSETQ. This CDR3 is built from 15 residues. The CDR3, as DNA: TGCGCCAGCAGCTTGGCCGATGGGTCAGGCAATGAGCAGTTCTTC. Protein sequence: CASSLADGSGNEQFF.

This clonotype came up many times. The chain is built from TRBV7-3 and TRBJ2-3; 8 positions agree with TRBD2. V dropped 4 bases and J dropped 4; count of bases not matched to a gene: 7. This CDR3 has 15 residues. Germline CDR1 and CDR2: SGHTA and FQGTGA. CDR3 coding DNA: TGTGCCAGCAGCTACGGGACTAGTCGCGCAGATACGCAGTATTTT. It translates to CASSYGTSRADTQYF.

V usage is TRBV30 and J usage is TRBJ1-2, with 7 bases fitting TRBD1. The ends lost 8 bases at V and 8 bases at J; junction bases unmatched: 8. CDR1 and CDR2 (germline): GTSNPN, SVGIG (reference sequence). The CDR3 is 11 residues long. CDR3 region: CARGGGWGYTF. DNA of the CDR3: TGTGCCCGAGGAGGGGGCTGGGGCTACACCTTC.

This clonotype was detected ten times or more. V and J are TRBV4-3 and TRBJ2-3; no reliable D call. The germline V gene has CDR1 LGHNA and CDR2 YSLEER. V was trimmed by 1 base and J by 2 bases, leaving 7 bases between them. The CDR3 loop spans 14 amino acids. CDR3 coding DNA: TGCGCCAGCAGCCAAGGGGTTCACACAGATACGCAGTATTTT. Its protein product is CASSQGVHTDTQYF.

The sample holds a few counts of this clonotype. The chain links TRBV7-9 to TRBJ2-3, with 11 bases matching TRBD1. The V and J ends lost 7 bases and 4 bases, in that order; junction bases with no gene match: 13. CDR3 length equals 17 residues. Germline V CDR1 and CDR2: SEHNR, FQNEAQ (reference sequence). CDR3 residues: CASTYRTGGAGADTQYF. CDR3 DNA: TGTGCCAGCACCTACCGGACAGGGGGCGCGGGTGCAGATACGCAGTATTTT.

This clonotype has only a few counts. The chain recombines TRBV12-3 or TRBV12-4 with TRBJ2-4; possibly TRBD1 or TRBD2 for D (5 bases each). CDR3 length: 16 residues. Trimming removed 1 base from V and 0 bases from J, with 10 bases in between. The DNA of the CDR3 is TGTGCCAGCAGTTTAGGTCTCGGGGCAGCCAAAAACATTCAGTACTTC. It codes for CASSLGLGAAKNIQYF.

A few counts support this clonotype. The chain employs TRBV7-9 and TRBJ1-4; possible D gene TRBD1, 6 bases. The CDR3 sequence is 15 residues long. Germline V gene sequence: CDR1 SEHNR, CDR2 FQNEAQ (reference sequence). V shed 5 bases and J shed 0 bases, with 10 bases lying between them. CDR3 sequence (DNA): TGTGCCAGCAGCGTAACAGGGACAACTAATGAAAAACTGTTTTTT. This sequence encodes CASSVTGTTNEKLFF. Combining the CDR3 with reference TRBV7-9 and TRBJ1-4 gives the whole variable domain DTGVSQNPRHKITKRGQNVTFRCDPISEHNRLYWYRQTLGQGPEFLTYFQNEAQLEKSRLLSDRFSAERPKGSFSTLEIQRTEQGDSAMYLCASSVTGTTNEKLFFGSGTQLSVL.

This clonotype was counted ten times or more. The rearrangement joins TRBV20-1 to TRBJ2-7; 7 nucleotides line up with TRBD1. The V gene end was trimmed by 6 bases and the J gene end by 4 bases; junction bases not matched to a gene: 12. CDR3 length: 14 amino acids. Germline values: CDR1 DFQATT, CDR2 SNEGSKA (reference sequence). The CDR3 spells CSARDRRVLYEQYF. In DNA, the CDR3 is TGCAGTGCCCGGGACAGAAGAGTCCTATACGAGCAGTACTTC.

The chain is built from TRBV7-9 and TRBJ2-2, with no clear D. The CDR3 extends over 13 amino acids. Trimming removed 5 bases at V and 7 bases at J, with 11 bases between. Per germline, CDR1 SEHNR and CDR2 FQNEAQ (reference sequence). As DNA, the CDR3 is TGTGCCAGCAGCCCTTGGTCGGGCGGGGAGCTGTTTTTT. This encodes CASSPWSGGELFF.

This clonotype showed up just a few times. The genes are TRBV6-1 and TRBJ1-1, with D possibly being TRBD1 (5 bases). Trimming cost V 2 bases and J 14 bases, with 15 bases left between them. The CDR3 runs to 12 residues. CDR1 is MNHNS, CDR2 SASEGT, per germline. The CDR3, as DNA: TGTGCCAGCAGTGAATCGCGGCAGGGAGGCTTCTTT. Translating gives CASSESRQGGFF.

This clonotype has only a few counts. V and J are TRBV7-9 and TRBJ1-2, with 7 bases fitting TRBD1. Unmatched junction bases numbered 12, after V lost 5 bases and J lost 6 bases. Germline V CDR1 and CDR2: SEHNR, FQNEAQ (reference sequence). The CDR3 consists of 15 residues. The CDR3 sequence is CASSAWDSISDGYTF. The CDR3 coding sequence is TGTGCCAGCAGCGCCTGGGACAGCATATCGGATGGCTACACCTTC.

The chain recombines TRBV27 with TRBJ2-7; D is unresolved. Germline V gene sequence: CDR1 MNHEY, CDR2 SMNVEV (reference sequence). V shed 2 bases and J shed 4 bases, with 12 bases lying between them. The CDR3 is 14 amino acids. The CDR3: CASSLDGMLYEQYF. The CDR3 region has the DNA TGTGCCAGCAGTTTAGATGGGATGCTGTACGAGCAGTACTTC.

The genes are TRBV28 and TRBJ2-7; TRBD2 might be the D (6 bases). The CDR3 is 13 residues long. Per germline, CDR1 MDHEN and CDR2 SYDVKM. Trimming left V 5 bases short and J 4 bases short, with 12 bases between. The CDR3, as DNA: TGTGCCAGCAGTGCGGGGTCTGGTTACGAGCAGTACTTC. Amino acid sequence: CASSAGSGYEQYF.

This rearrangement joins TRBV5-1 to TRBJ1-1; D perhaps matches TRBD1 (5 bases). The V gene lost 4 bases and the J gene lost 11 bases, with 15 bases spanning the gap. CDR3 length equals 12 residues. Looked up from germline, CDR1 is SGHRS and CDR2 is YFSETQ. The CDR3 sequence: CASSQSGTGAFF. CDR3 sequence (DNA): TGCGCCAGCAGCCAGTCAGGGACCGGGGCTTTCTTT.